One and the same sample provided the 19 T cell receptor beta chains below, sequenced in a study of T-cell memory formation after mild COVID-19 (dated by TCRdb to about 2021). Library construction relied on 5' RACE. For sequencing, an Illumina NovaSeq 6000 was employed. TCRdb reprocessed the public reads (quality trimming at Q25 with fastp, clone calling with MiXCR) and kept in-frame beta chains. Each entry merges the rows of one CDR3 protein and shows their most common DNA and genes. Here the sample has 300,000 to 400,000 distinct CDR3 sequences; around a sixth occur a single time. The top ten clones comprise 20% to 25% of the sample. Sample: PBMCs or a T cell subset sorted from them (not recorded which). Receptors were obtained from a young man who had mild COVID-19 (a few samples of this study predate the infection). The sample titles of this study are shuffled in the database, so cell type and time point are left out; the donor was told from shared clones.

The rearrangement joins TRBV4-1 to TRBJ1-6; D remains ambiguous. Per the germline V gene, CDR1 is MGHRA and CDR2 is YSYEKL. V was clipped by 1 base and J by 7 bases, with 14 bases between them. The CDR3 is 16 amino acids. The DNA of the CDR3 is TGCGCCAGCAGCCAAGTGGTCGATTTTGGGAATTCACCCCTCCACTTT. It encodes CASSQVVDFGNSPLHF.

The chain couples TRBV5-1 to TRBJ2-3; TRBD2 agrees at 8 bases. CDR1 is SGHRS, CDR2 YFSETQ, per germline. V gave up 7 bases and J gave up 1 base; unmatched junction bases: 5. CDR3 length: 14 amino acids. Written as DNA, the CDR3 is TGCGCCAGCTTCCTCGGGGGGGGCACAGATACGCAGTATTTT. This codes for CASFLGGGTDTQYF.

The rearrangement joins TRBV30 to TRBJ2-2, with D uncertain. This CDR3 contains 14 residues. The germline gives CDR1 GTSNPN, CDR2 SVGIG (reference sequence). The V end lost 3 bases, the J end lost 5 bases, and 13 bases lay between the germline ends. The CDR3 is CAWRQLRKTGELFF. The CDR3 DNA reads as TGTGCCTGGAGGCAGCTGAGAAAGACCGGGGAGCTGTTTTTT.

This clonotype was seen a few times. The chain combines TRBV7-2 with TRBJ2-2; unclear D gene. The V gene lost 5 bases and the J gene lost 4 bases, with 8 bases spanning the gap. Germline V gene lookup returns CDR1 SGHTA and CDR2 FQGNSA. The CDR3 extends over 13 amino acids. The CDR3 loop is CASSITRTGELFF. DNA for the CDR3: TGTGCCAGCAGCATCACCCGCACCGGGGAGCTGTTTTTT.

The CDR3 DNA reads as TGTGCCACCAGCAGCTTATCAGGTTTCGTCTACAATGAGCAGTTCTTC. It specifies CATSSLSGFVYNEQFF. The rearrangement joins TRBV15 to TRBJ2-1; no clear D gene. CDR3 length: 16 amino acids. Germline CDR1 reads LNHNV; CDR2 reads YYDKDF (reference sequence). V dropped 3 bases and J dropped 3 bases, with 15 bases sitting between them.

This clonotype appeared a few times. The chain recombines TRBV6-6 with TRBJ1-2; D might be TRBD1 (5 bases). Trimming stripped 2 bases from V and 2 bases from J, with 12 bases between. CDR1 and CDR2 (germline): MNHNY, SVGAGI (reference sequence). CDR3 length equals 15 residues. DNA of the CDR3: TGTGCCAGCAGTTACCCTTCGGGGGGAAACTATGGCTACACCTTC. Amino acids: CASSYPSGGNYGYTF.

By sample share, this clonotype is medium-sized. This sequence joins TRBV6-2 or TRBV6-3 and TRBJ2-1, with 9 bases fitting TRBD1. The germline gives CDR1 MNHEY, CDR2 SVGEGT. V lost 5 bases to trimming and J lost 5 bases; unmatched junction nucleotides: 10. The CDR3 extends over 16 amino acids. Here the CDR3 reads CASSPLRDRVDNEQFF. The CDR3 region has the DNA TGTGCCAGCAGTCCCCTCCGGGACAGGGTGGACAATGAGCAGTTCTTC.

This clonotype has more than one count but fewer than ten. The chain couples TRBV10-3 to TRBJ1-1; D gene ambiguous. Germline assignment: CDR1 ENHRY and CDR2 SYGVKD. V was shortened by 3 bases and J by 6 bases, with 8 bases between the two germline ends. The CDR3 extends over 12 amino acids. The chain's CDR3 is CAISDEGPEAFF. CDR3 sequence (DNA): TGTGCCATCAGTGACGAGGGCCCTGAAGCTTTCTTT.

This clonotype appeared a few times. V is TRBV15 and J is TRBJ1-2; D not certain. The CDR3 runs to 12 residues. The V and J ends lost 1 base and 7 bases respectively, with 7 bases between them. Germline assignment: CDR1 LNHNV and CDR2 YYDKDF (reference sequence). CDR3 loop: CATSRVSGGYTF. CDR3 nucleotide sequence: TGTGCCACCAGCAGAGTGTCGGGTGGCTACACCTTC.

There are many counts of this clonotype. The rearrangement uses TRBV4-1 and TRBJ2-3; tentative D call: TRBD1 (6 bases). This CDR3 has 19 residues. Looked up from germline, CDR1 is MGHRA and CDR2 is YSYEKL. V was cut by 0 bases and J by 2 bases, with 21 bases left in between. CDR3 protein: CASSQEAPQGQGPTDTQYF. The CDR3 bases are TGCGCCAGCAGCCAAGAAGCCCCCCAGGGACAAGGACCCACAGATACGCAGTATTTT.

The chain combines TRBV6-5 with TRBJ1-3; D not certain. Per the germline V gene, CDR1 is MNHEY and CDR2 is SVGAGI. The germline V and J ends were trimmed by 0 bases and 3 bases, with 9 bases remaining between them. CDR3 length: 15 amino acids. CDR3: CASSYSIAVGNTIYF. In DNA form, the CDR3 reads TGTGCCAGCAGTTACTCGATCGCGGTTGGAAACACCATATATTTT.

In its sample, this clonotype was seen many times. This chain uses TRBV12-3 or TRBV12-4 with TRBJ1-5; 10 bases map to TRBD1. V trimming: 5 bases; J trimming: 6 bases; junction bases outside the gene matches: 7. The CDR3 length is 15 residues. CDR3 sequence (DNA): TGTGCCAGCAGTGTGACAGGGGGCGCGGGTCAGCCCCAGCATTTT. Translated, it gives CASSVTGGAGQPQHF.

This clonotype was seen repeatedly, ten times or more. The chain couples TRBV7-9 to TRBJ2-1; 8 bases are shared with TRBD1. Germline CDR1 and CDR2: SEHNR and FQNEAQ (reference sequence). The V segment lost 4 bases and the J segment 2 bases; nucleotides outside the gene matches: 4. The CDR3 is 15 residues long. The CDR3 coding sequence is TGTGCCAGCAGCTCTCAGGGGGCGACCTACAATGAGCAGTTCTTC. This sequence encodes CASSSQGATYNEQFF.

V is TRBV3-1 and J is TRBJ1-1, with D tentatively TRBD1 (6 bases). This CDR3 contains 13 residues. Germline values: CDR1 LGHDT, CDR2 YNNKEL (reference sequence). Deletions cut 5 bases from V and 6 bases from J, with 13 bases between. The CDR3 here is CASSRWTAPEAFF. In DNA form, the CDR3 reads TGTGCCAGCAGCAGATGGACAGCCCCTGAAGCTTTCTTT.

In its sample, this clonotype was seen a few times. The rearrangement links TRBV7-6 to TRBJ2-2; unclear D gene. CDR3 length: 15 amino acids. V shed 5 bases and J shed 1 base, with 11 bases lying between them. Looked up from germline, CDR1 is SGHVS and CDR2 is FNYEAQ. For the CDR3, the DNA is TGTGCCAGCAGCCCGGCGCTGATGAACACCGGGGAGCTGTTTTTT. Its translation is CASSPALMNTGELFF.

The sample holds a few counts of this clonotype. The chain combines TRBV3-1 with TRBJ2-1; TRBD1 agrees at 7 bases. From germline, CDR1 is LGHDT and CDR2 YNNKEL (reference sequence). The V and J ends lost 5 bases and 10 bases, in that order; junction bases with no gene match: 5. This CDR3 region has 12 residues. The CDR3 loop is CASSFATGEQFF. In nucleotides, the CDR3 is TGTGCCAGCAGCTTCGCGACAGGGGAGCAGTTCTTC.

This chain uses TRBV18 with TRBJ1-6; D might be TRBD1 (5 bases). The CDR3 runs 14 residues. The germline V and J ends were trimmed by 2 bases and 5 bases, with 7 bases remaining between them. CDR1 KGHSH and CDR2 LQKENI come from the germline V gene. CDR3 nucleotide sequence: TGTGCCAGCTCACCAGGGACGGATAATTCACCCCTCCACTTT. Protein: CASSPGTDNSPLHF.

The rearrangement links TRBV7-2 to TRBJ2-6; TRBD1 might be the D (6 bases). The length of the CDR3 is 16 residues. Germline-derived CDR1 and CDR2 are SGHTA and FQGNSA. Trimming pared 5 bases from V and 0 bases from J, leaving 11 bases between. The CDR3, as DNA: TGTGCCAGCAGCCTATCCAGGGGCTCTGGGGCCAACGTCCTGACTTTC. Encoded protein: CASSLSRGSGANVLTF.

This clonotype occurred many times. The chain carries TRBV11-2 and TRBJ2-5; 9 bases agree with TRBD1. V lost 5 bases, J lost 0 bases, and 4 bases stayed unmatched. This CDR3 comprises 15 residues. Germline values: CDR1 SGHAT, CDR2 FQNNGV. The CDR3 region is CASSPTGGYQETQYF. The CDR3 DNA is TGTGCCAGCAGCCCGACAGGGGGGTACCAAGAGACCCAGTACTTC.